This note documents a single T cell receptor beta chain sequence. Its antigen is currently unknown. The entry originates in a study of T cell responses to AZD1222 COVID-19 vaccine. The study's findings and limits: Spike-specific TCR breadth and depth both grew after two AZD1222 doses. Baseline seropositives among AZD1222 recipients totaled only 5 to 7. Clonal diversity was possibly underestimated, and white British individuals and females predominated among donors.

Profiled with immunoSEQ multiplex PCR; TCRdb holds only in-frame clones, not every one. The sample shows some 150,000 clones, about 90% of them seen only once. This CDR3 has 12 amino acids. Trimming stripped 6 bases from V and 5 bases from J, with 10 bases between. Germline V lookup: CDR1 KGHSH, CDR2 LQKENI. This TCR was sampled from an adult in good health. V gene TRBV18 combines with J gene TRBJ2-5, with a tentative D call TRBD1 (6 bases). The source was peripheral blood, collected on day 0 of MenACWY control vaccination. CDR3: CASSQGRETQYF. The CDR3 DNA sequence: TGTGCCAGCTCGCAGGGGCGGGAGACCCAGTACTTC.